This TCR beta chain was captured by sequencing in a study of blood T cell repertoires in COVID-19. Study background: COVID-19 samples collected from the United States, Italy and Spain covered acute and convalescent phases. Nucleic acid was either cDNA or gDNA, and it came from T cells, B-cell-depleted T cells, or PBMCs.

As originally analysed: Estimated nucleated cell counts came from reference gene primer amplification. Assay: immunoSEQ multiplex PCR; the TCRdb copy retains only in-frame clones and omits some. Clone size and V and J calls were adopted from that table, with D and trimming inferred from the DNA. The sample lists around 320,000 clones, around 88% occurring once. A few counts support this clone. Trimming left V 0 bases short and J 0 bases short, with 11 bases between. The CDR3 has 16 amino acids. Germline V lookup: CDR1 SEHNR, CDR2 FQNEAQ (reference sequence). This sequence was found in a woman aged 30 to 39 who had recovered from COVID-19. J is TRBJ2-5 and V is TRBV7-9; D might be TRBD1 (5 bases). Sequenced: peripheral blood. As DNA, the CDR3 is TGTGCCAGCAGCTTAGCAGGACACCCGTACCAAGAGACCCAGTACTTC. This codes for CASSLAGHPYQETQYF.